This TCR beta chain stems from a study of early T cells in non-severe SARS-CoV-2 infection. Each single cDNA molecule received a unique molecular identifier. Using its own MiXCR run on the 5' RACE reads, TCRdb lists one record per CDR3 protein. The sample carries 70,000 or so distinct CDR3 sequences, about a tenth recorded once. The source is an adult who was a healthcare worker with PCR-confirmed SARS-CoV-2 infection or an uninfected control (not recorded which). This specimen consisted of whole blood, obtained at baseline.

The CDR3 region has the DNA TGTGCCAGCATGCGAGAGGGGGATACGCAGTATTTT. Amino acid sequence: CASMREGDTQYF. V gene TRBV7-2 combines with J gene TRBJ2-3, with D perhaps given as TRBD1 or TRBD2 (5 bases each). Trimming stripped 7 bases from V and 6 bases from J, with 11 bases between. This CDR3 has 12 amino acids. Germline loops: CDR1 SGHTA, CDR2 FQGNSA.